A single sample is the source of the 15 T cell receptor beta chains below, sequenced in a study of a mutant IDH1 vaccine in newly diagnosed glioma. These receptors' antigens are unknown. Generated by immunoSEQ multiplex PCR, the TCRdb table keeps only in-frame clones and is missing some. The table lists about 20,000 clones, around 82% of them singletons, with 13% in the top ten. Time point described: week 23, last vaccination. Every single dose of the vaccine, 300 ug of mutant IDH1 20-mer peptide, came with topical imiquimod. The sequenced sample was PBMCs, obtained from a glioma patient whose treatment included an IDH1 peptide vaccine. These receptors all come from a man aged 25-45 years with glioma.

This chain connects TRBV5-1 to TRBJ2-1, with D unclear. The ends were cut back, 0 bases at V and 8 bases at J, with 15 bases in the middle. This CDR3 has 15 amino acids. Germline V gene sequence: CDR1 SGHRS, CDR2 YFSETQ. CDR3 sequence reads: CASSLASVGMDEQFF. CDR3 sequence (DNA): TGCGCCAGCAGCTTGGCGAGCGTAGGCATGGATGAGCAGTTCTTC.

The chain employs TRBV10-1 and TRBJ2-7, with TRBD2 as a possible D gene (6 bases). CDR3 size: 14 residues. V lost 2 bases and J lost 5, with 13 bases in between. Germline V gives CDR1 WNHNN, CDR2 SYGVQD (reference sequence). The CDR3 DNA is TGCGCCAGCAGTGAGAGTACGGGAGTAAACGAGCAGTACTTC. Amino acid sequence: CASSESTGVNEQYF.

In its sample, this clone was seen once. CDR3: CASSSETGQFFYEQYF. DNA of the CDR3: TGTGCCAGCAGCTCCGAAACAGGGCAATTCTTCTACGAGCAGTACTTC. The chain carries TRBV5-6 and TRBJ2-7; tentatively, D is TRBD1 (6 bases). Germline loops: CDR1 SGHDT, CDR2 YYEEEE. V was shortened by 3 bases and J by 3 bases, with 19 bases between the two germline ends. This CDR3 spans 16 amino acids.

CDR3 nucleotides: TGTGCCAGCAGCCCGAATAGCGGGGCCCTTTACAATGAGCAGTTCTTC. It yields the protein CASSPNSGALYNEQFF. The rearrangement links TRBV5-4 to TRBJ2-1; TRBD2 matches at 8 bases. CDR1 SGHNT and CDR2 YYREEE come from the germline V gene (reference sequence). The CDR3 is 16 amino acids. J was trimmed by 4 bases and V by 4 bases; bases with no gene match: 10.

The chain is built from TRBV6-5 and TRBJ1-2; weak D call: TRBD1 (5 bases). The CDR3 runs 14 residues. The V and J ends lost 2 bases and 1 base respectively, with 8 bases between them. Germline-derived CDR1 and CDR2 are MNHEY and SVGAGI. CDR3 amino acids: CASSYDGGNYGYTF. The DNA of the CDR3 is TGTGCCAGCAGTTACGATGGGGGTAACTATGGCTACACCTTC.

This sequence joins TRBV2 and TRBJ2-3, with TRBD2 as a possible D gene (5 bases). This CDR3 region has 12 residues. Germline assignment: CDR1 SNHLY and CDR2 FYNNEI. Trimming pared 10 bases from V and 8 bases from J, leaving 16 bases between. In DNA, the CDR3 is TGTGCCACCCAAGCGGTCGGCGGTACGCAGTATTTT. This sequence encodes CATQAVGGTQYF.

The chain joins TRBV14 to TRBJ2-7, with D tentatively TRBD2 (6 bases). There are 15 residues in the CDR3. Looked up from germline, CDR1 is SGHDN and CDR2 is FVKESK. The V gene lost 0 bases and the J gene lost 3 bases, with 12 bases spanning the gap. This CDR3 is CASSQDWGLNYEQYF. The CDR3 nucleotides read TGTGCCAGCAGCCAAGATTGGGGACTGAACTACGAGCAGTACTTC.

The CDR3 nucleotides read TGCGCCAGCAGCCAGGGTTTAAACACTGAAGCTTTCTTT. It yields the protein CASSQGLNTEAFF. The V and J genes are TRBV5-1 and TRBJ1-1, with D perhaps matching TRBD1 (5 bases). This CDR3 is built from 13 residues. V was pared by 4 bases and J by 2 bases, with 9 bases between. Germline V gives CDR1 SGHRS, CDR2 YFSETQ.

This clone appeared a single time. The V gene is TRBV4-1, the J gene TRBJ2-1; 10 nucleotides agree with TRBD2. The germline gives CDR1 MGHRA, CDR2 YSYEKL. The CDR3 has 18 amino acids. Trimming at V came to 0 bases and at J to 1 base, leaving 6 bases not matched to a gene. In nucleotides, the CDR3 is TGCGCCAGCAGCCAAGATGCAGCTAGCGGGGGATCCTACAATGAGCAGTTCTTC. It specifies CASSQDAASGGSYNEQFF.

The V and J genes are TRBV5-1 and TRBJ2-7; D might be TRBD1 or TRBD2, each matching 5 bases. In germline, CDR1 is SGHRS, CDR2 YFSETQ. CDR3 length: 11 residues. Trimming shortened V by 5 bases and J by 4 bases, and 7 bases separated the two germline ends. The DNA for the CDR3 is TGCGCCAGCAGGGGGGAGTACGAGCAGTACTTC. This encodes CASRGEYEQYF.

V is TRBV30 and J is TRBJ2-3; D is uncertain. The CDR3 runs 13 residues. Trimming stripped 2 bases from V and 6 bases from J, with 12 bases between. The germline V gene encodes CDR1 GTSNPN and CDR2 SVGIG (reference sequence). The CDR3 bases are TGTGCCTGGAGTACCAATTGGGCCGATACGCAGTATTTT. Translation: CAWSTNWADTQYF.

The chain carries TRBV10-2 and TRBJ2-4; D remains unclear. Trimming removed 3 bases from V and 1 base from J, with 16 bases in between. Germline values: CDR1 WSHSY, CDR2 SAAADI. The CDR3 totals 17 residues. The CDR3 is CASSDFLGRMAKNIQYF. CDR3 sequence (DNA): TGCGCCAGCAGTGATTTCCTTGGAAGGATGGCCAAAAACATTCAGTACTTC.

This chain joins TRBV19 and TRBJ2-1; either TRBD1 or TRBD2 may fit D (5 bases each). The germline gives CDR1 LNHDA, CDR2 SQIVND (reference sequence). Trimming removed 6 bases at V and 8 bases at J, with 29 bases between. CDR3 length equals 18 residues. The CDR3 region has the DNA TGTGCCAGTAGCCAGGGACCCCCTGCAGGTCTTGCGGAGGATGAGCAGTTCTTC. Encoded protein: CASSQGPPAGLAEDEQFF. Combining the CDR3 with reference TRBV19 and TRBJ2-1 gives the whole variable domain DGGITQSPKYLFRKEGQNVTLSCEQNLNHDAMYWYRQDPGQGLRLIYYSQIVNDFQKGDIAEGYSVSREKKESFPLTVTSAQKNPTAFYLCASSQGPPAGLAEDEQFFGPGTRLTVL.

Only a few counts were recorded for this clone. The chain couples TRBV7-8 to TRBJ1-5; a possible D gene is TRBD1 (5 bases). This CDR3 has 14 amino acids. Looked up from germline, CDR1 is SGHVS and CDR2 is FQNEAQ. V gave up 2 bases and J gave up 6 bases, with 11 bases separating them. The CDR3 sequence is CASSLSQGFQPQHF. CDR3 in DNA: TGTGCCAGCAGCTTAAGTCAGGGATTTCAGCCCCAGCATTTT.

The rearrangement links TRBV6-5 to TRBJ2-7; 7 positions match TRBD2. V was clipped by 6 bases and J by 0 bases; unmatched bases: 8. Germline CDR1 and CDR2: MNHEY and SVGAGI. The CDR3 sequence is 15 residues long. The CDR3 sequence is CASSRSGGPSYEQYF. The CDR3 DNA reads TGTGCCAGCAGCCGGTCGGGGGGTCCCTCCTACGAGCAGTACTTC.